Listed below are T cell receptor beta chains from one sample, sequenced in a study of T cells after yellow fever vaccination. TCRdb independently ran MiXCR on the 5' RACE reads; one entry per CDR3 protein. The sample contains some 350,000 distinct CDR3 sequences, 3.5% to 4.5% of which appear only once. The sample consisted of PBMCs, taken 5 days after the yellow fever booster vaccination. Receptor source: a man aged 18 to 30 who received the YFV17D yellow fever vaccine. Both conserved end residues are trimmed from each CDR3.

>TRBJ1-2|12|TRBV7-9
ASSNWTGAGGYT
>TRBJ2-2|15|TRBV6-6
ASSRTGLAENTGELF
>TRBJ1-3|11|TRBV6-6
ASSAGRGTTIY
>TRBJ2-3|14|TRBV20-1
SARAPGLAGGPAQY
>TRBJ2-2|13|TRBV11-3
ASSLRGLDHGELF
>TRBJ2-5|12|TRBV7-2
ASSLDRVQETQY
>TRBJ1-6|13|TRBV20-1
SARESGYYNSPLH
>TRBJ1-2|14|TRBV7-9
ASSLLDRTRGYGYT
>TRBJ1-6|13|TRBV6-6
ASSSNDILGSPLH
>TRBJ1-3|11|TRBV12-3/TRBV12-4
ASSGISGNTIY
>TRBJ2-7|12|TRBV6-1
ASSDGIWGYEQY
>TRBJ2-3|16|TRBV5-1
ASSYTGTSYGGTDTQY
>TRBJ1-1|12|TRBV5-4
ASSPSAVNTEAF
>TRBJ1-4|12|TRBV7-9
ASSRVGLYEKLF
>TRBJ2-1|13|TRBV6-1
ASRMWRSSYNEQF
>TRBJ2-5|12|TRBV7-2
ASSPRLAPGTQY
>TRBJ2-3|13|TRBV5-1
ASSPRTSGGGTQY
>TRBJ2-7|12|TRBV7-8
ASSFGPSSYEQY
>TRBJ1-1|13|TRBV7-2
ASSTGTVSNTEAF
>TRBJ2-5|12|TRBV7-9
ASSATPGQETQY
>TRBJ1-4|14|TRBV23-1
ASSQSKTGRNEKLF
>TRBJ2-4|10|TRBV23-1
ANRDPPAIQY
>TRBJ1-4|13|TRBV12-3/TRBV12-4
ASSLGGPANEKLF
>TRBJ2-7|11|TRBV18
ASSPPGAQEQY
>TRBJ2-5|15|TRBV5-8
ASSLFSGPRLGETQY
>TRBJ1-6|14|TRBV4-2
ASSQAWGTDNSPLH
>TRBJ2-2|11|TRBV12-3/TRBV12-4
ASSRTDTGELF
>TRBJ2-2|10|TRBV20-1
SARQNTGELF
>TRBJ2-3|16|TRBV3-1
ASSLGLAGEPSTDTQY
>TRBJ2-1|10|TRBV27
ASSFRDRGQF
>TRBJ2-4|14|TRBV6-2/TRBV6-3
ASSYSRTPLADIQY
>TRBJ1-5|14|TRBV28
ASNWRQFDSNQPQH
>TRBJ2-2|13|TRBV5-1
ASSSPQDYTGELF
>TRBJ2-5|13|TRBV6-5
ASSSIGTGVETQY
>TRBJ1-1|10|TRBV28
ASSLIGIEAF
>TRBJ2-5|12|TRBV7-2
ASSLFGDEETQY
>TRBJ1-1|15|TRBV5-1
ASSLVRLGQLNTEAF
>TRBJ1-5|13|TRBV4-3
ASSPTLPGGQPQH
>TRBJ1-6|14|TRBV6-5
ASSPTAHSYNSPLH
>TRBJ1-3|13|TRBV11-2
ASSLGVSSGNTIY
>TRBJ1-2|10|TRBV7-8
ASSKNRDGYT
>TRBJ2-7|11|TRBV5-1
ASSLSGGNEQY
>TRBJ2-5|14|TRBV4-3
ASSPGIRAGWETQY
>TRBJ1-2|10|TRBV7-2
ASNALDGGYT
>TRBJ2-3|14|TRBV3-1
ASSPGLAGVTDTQY